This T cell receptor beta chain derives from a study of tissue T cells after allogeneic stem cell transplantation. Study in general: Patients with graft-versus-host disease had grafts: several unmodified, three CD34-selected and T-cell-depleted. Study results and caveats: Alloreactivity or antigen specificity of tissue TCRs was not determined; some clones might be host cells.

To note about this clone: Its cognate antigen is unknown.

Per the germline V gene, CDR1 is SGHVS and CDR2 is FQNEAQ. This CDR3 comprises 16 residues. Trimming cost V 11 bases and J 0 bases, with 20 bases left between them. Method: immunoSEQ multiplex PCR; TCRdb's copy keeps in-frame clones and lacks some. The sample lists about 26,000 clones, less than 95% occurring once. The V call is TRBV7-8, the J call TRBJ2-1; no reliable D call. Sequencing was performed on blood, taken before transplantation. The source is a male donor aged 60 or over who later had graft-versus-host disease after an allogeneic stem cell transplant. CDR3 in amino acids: CAARKYGESSYNEQFF. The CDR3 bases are TGTGCCGCCCGAAAGTATGGGGAAAGCTCCTACAATGAGCAGTTCTTC.